This paragraph covers one T cell receptor (beta chain) sequence. The CDR3 sequence is 12 residues long. Germline CDR1 KGHSH, CDR2 LQKENI. V lost 4 bases, J lost 6 bases, and 8 bases lay in between. As originally analysed: The authors estimated nucleated cell counts from reference gene primer amplification. Clones were sequenced by immunoSEQ multiplex PCR, and TCRdb holds only the in-frame ones, with some missing. Clonal size and the V and J genes are those of that table, whereas D and trimming came from the DNA. This sample carries more than 200,000 clones, about 83% of them seen once, and the ten largest clones take approximately 7.4%. This entry belongs to a study of blood T cell repertoires in COVID-19. Whole-study context: Samples of COVID-19 (acute and convalescent) were obtained from the United States, Italy and Spain.

The sequencing sample was made of peripheral blood. The chain is built from TRBV18 and TRBJ2-3; no clear D. The origin of this receptor is a woman aged 50 to 65 with acute or convalescent COVID-19. The CDR3 protein is CASSQSSDTQYF. The CDR3 DNA is TGTGCCAGCTCACAATCGAGTGATACGCAGTATTTT.